The following is a T cell receptor beta chain sequence with its context. Its antigen remains unknown. It was the roughly 130-subject validation cohort, separate from the roughly 700-subject first cohort, to which the donors belonged. The germline V gene has CDR1 SQVTM and CDR2 ANQGSEA. Trimming removed 2 bases at V and 8 bases at J, with 10 bases between. There are 12 residues in the CDR3. These data originate in a study of cytomegalovirus exposure and HLA in healthy donors. Study-wide findings and caveats: The study put around 180 TCR beta chains on its list as cytomegalovirus-associated. A few CMV-associated chains were confirmed in vitro to be specific for CMV antigens.

Sequencing was performed with immunoSEQ multiplex PCR; in TCRdb, only in-frame clones are kept and a portion is missing. The data contain over 150,000 clones, around 84% of them singletons. The receptor was isolated from a human donor in good health. The rearrangement links TRBV29-1 to TRBJ2-1, with TRBD1 as a possible D gene (5 bases). The source material was PBMCs. CDR3 region: CSVELRDYEQFF. The CDR3 nucleotides read TGCAGCGTTGAACTCAGGGATTATGAGCAGTTCTTC.